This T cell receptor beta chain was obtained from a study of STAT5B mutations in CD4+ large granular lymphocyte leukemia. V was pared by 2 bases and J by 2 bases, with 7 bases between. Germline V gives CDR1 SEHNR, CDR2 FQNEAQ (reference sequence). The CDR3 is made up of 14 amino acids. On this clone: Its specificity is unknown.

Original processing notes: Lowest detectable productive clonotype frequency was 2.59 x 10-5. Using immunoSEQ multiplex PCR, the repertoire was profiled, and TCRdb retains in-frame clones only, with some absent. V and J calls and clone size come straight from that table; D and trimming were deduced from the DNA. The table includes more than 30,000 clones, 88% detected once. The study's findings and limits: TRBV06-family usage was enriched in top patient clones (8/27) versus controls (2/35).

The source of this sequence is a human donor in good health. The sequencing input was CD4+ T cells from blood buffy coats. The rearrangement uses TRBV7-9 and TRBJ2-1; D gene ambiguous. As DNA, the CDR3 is TGTGCCAGCAGCTTAAGAGTTGCCTACAATGAGCAGTTCTTC. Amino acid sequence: CASSLRVAYNEQFF.